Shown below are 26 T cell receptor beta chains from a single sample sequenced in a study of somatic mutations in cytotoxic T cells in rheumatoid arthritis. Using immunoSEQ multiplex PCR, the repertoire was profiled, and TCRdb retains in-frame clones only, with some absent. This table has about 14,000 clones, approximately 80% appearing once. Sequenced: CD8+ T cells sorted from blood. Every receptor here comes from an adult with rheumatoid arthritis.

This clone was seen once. This CDR3 is CASSFSYEQYF. CDR3 in DNA: TGTGCCAGCAGTTTCTCCTACGAGCAGTACTTC. The rearrangement joins TRBV27 to TRBJ2-7; D uncertain. The CDR3 consists of 11 residues. Per germline, CDR1 MNHEY and CDR2 SMNVEV (reference sequence). The ends were cut back, 3 bases at V and 0 bases at J, with 0 bases in the middle.

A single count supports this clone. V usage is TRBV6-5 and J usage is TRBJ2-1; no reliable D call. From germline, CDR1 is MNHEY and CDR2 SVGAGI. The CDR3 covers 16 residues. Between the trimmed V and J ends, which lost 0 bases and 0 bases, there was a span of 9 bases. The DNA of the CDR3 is TGTGCCAGCAGTTACTCGTATCCTAGCTCCTACAATGAGCAGTTCTTC. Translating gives CASSYSYPSSYNEQFF.

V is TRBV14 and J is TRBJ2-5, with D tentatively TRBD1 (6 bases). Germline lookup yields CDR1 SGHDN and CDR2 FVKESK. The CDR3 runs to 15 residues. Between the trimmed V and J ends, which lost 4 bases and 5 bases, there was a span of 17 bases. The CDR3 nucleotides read TGTGCCAGCAGCCTAAGAACAGGGTTGGAGGAGACCCAGTACTTC. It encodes CASSLRTGLEETQYF.

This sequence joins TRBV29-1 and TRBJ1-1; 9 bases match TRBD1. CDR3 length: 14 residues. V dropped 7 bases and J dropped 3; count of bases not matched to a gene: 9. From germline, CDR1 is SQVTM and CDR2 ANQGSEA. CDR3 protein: CSGAGTGTDTEAFF. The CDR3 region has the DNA TGCAGCGGGGCCGGGACAGGGACGGACACTGAAGCTTTCTTT.

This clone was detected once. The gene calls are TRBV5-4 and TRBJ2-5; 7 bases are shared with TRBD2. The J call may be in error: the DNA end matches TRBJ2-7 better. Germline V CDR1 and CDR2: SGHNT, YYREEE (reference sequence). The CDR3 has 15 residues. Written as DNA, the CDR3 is TGTGCCAGCACCGAAACCAGCGGGACGTTCTACGAGCAGTACTTC. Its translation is CASTETSGTFYEQYF.

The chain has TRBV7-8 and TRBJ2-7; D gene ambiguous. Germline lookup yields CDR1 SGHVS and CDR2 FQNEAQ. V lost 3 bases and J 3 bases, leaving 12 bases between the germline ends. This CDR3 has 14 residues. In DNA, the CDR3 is TGTGCCAGCAGCTTCCGGTCAGCGAGCTACGAGCAGTACTTC. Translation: CASSFRSASYEQYF.

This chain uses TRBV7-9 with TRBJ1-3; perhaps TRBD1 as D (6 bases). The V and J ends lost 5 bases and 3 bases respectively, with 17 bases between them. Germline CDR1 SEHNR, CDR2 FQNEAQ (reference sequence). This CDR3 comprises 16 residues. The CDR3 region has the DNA TGTGCCAGCAGCGGCTCGGGACAAACTGATGGAAACACCATATATTTT. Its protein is CASSGSGQTDGNTIYF.

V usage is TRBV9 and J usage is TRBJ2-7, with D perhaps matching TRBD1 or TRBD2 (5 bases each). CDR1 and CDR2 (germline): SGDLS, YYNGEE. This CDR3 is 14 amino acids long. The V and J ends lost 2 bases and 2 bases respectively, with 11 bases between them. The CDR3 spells CASSVEGTTYEQYF. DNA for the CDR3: TGTGCCAGCAGCGTTGAAGGGACCACCTACGAGCAGTACTTC.

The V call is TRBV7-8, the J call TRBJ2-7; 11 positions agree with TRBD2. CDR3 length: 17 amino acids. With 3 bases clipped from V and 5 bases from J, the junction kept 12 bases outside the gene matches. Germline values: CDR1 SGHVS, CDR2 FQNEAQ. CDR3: CASSFVASGGPLDEQYF. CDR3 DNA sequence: TGTGCCAGCAGCTTTGTGGCTAGCGGGGGGCCTCTGGACGAGCAGTACTTC.

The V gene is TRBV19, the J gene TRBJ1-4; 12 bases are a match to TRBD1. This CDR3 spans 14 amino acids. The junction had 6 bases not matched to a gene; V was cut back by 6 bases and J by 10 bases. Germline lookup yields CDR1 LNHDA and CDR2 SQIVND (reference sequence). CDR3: CASSLGQGAGKLFF. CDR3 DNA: TGTGCCAGTAGCCTGGGACAGGGGGCGGGAAAACTGTTTTTT. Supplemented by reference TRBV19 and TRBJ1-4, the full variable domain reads DGGITQSPKYLFRKEGQNVTLSCEQNLNHDAMYWYRQDPGQGLRLIYYSQIVNDFQKGDIAEGYSVSREKKESFPLTVTSAQKNPTAFYLCASSLGQGAGKLFFGSGTQLSVL.

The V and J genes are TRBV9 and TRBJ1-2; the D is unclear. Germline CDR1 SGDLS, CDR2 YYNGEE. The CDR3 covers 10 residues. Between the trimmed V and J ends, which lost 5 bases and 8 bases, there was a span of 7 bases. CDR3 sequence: CASSRNGYTF. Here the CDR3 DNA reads TGTGCCAGCAGTCGAAACGGCTACACCTTC.

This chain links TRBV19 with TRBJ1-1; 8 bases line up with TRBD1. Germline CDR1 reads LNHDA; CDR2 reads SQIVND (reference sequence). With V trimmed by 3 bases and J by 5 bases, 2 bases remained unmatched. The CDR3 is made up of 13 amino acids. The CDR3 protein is CASSIQGATEAFF. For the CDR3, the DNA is TGTGCCAGTAGTATCCAGGGGGCAACTGAAGCTTTCTTT.

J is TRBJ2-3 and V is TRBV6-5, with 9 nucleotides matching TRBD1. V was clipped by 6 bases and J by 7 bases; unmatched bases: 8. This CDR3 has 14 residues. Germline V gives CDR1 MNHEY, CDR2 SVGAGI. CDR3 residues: CASSLGQGIYTQYF. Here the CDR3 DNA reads TGTGCCAGCAGCTTGGGACAGGGAATTTATACGCAGTATTTT.

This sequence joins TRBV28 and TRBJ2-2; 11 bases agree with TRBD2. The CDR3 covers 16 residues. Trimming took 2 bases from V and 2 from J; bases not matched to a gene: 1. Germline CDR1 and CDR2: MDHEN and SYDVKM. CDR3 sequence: CASSLLAGGNTGELFF. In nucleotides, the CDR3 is TGTGCCAGCAGTTTACTAGCGGGAGGCAACACCGGGGAGCTGTTTTTT.

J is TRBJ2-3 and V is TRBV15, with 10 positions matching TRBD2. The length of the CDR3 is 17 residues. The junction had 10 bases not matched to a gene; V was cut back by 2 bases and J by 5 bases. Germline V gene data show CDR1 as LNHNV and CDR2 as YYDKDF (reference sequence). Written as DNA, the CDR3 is TGTGCCACCAGCAGATGGGGAAAAGCGGGGGGGAAAGATACGCAGTATTTT. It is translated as CATSRWGKAGGKDTQYF.

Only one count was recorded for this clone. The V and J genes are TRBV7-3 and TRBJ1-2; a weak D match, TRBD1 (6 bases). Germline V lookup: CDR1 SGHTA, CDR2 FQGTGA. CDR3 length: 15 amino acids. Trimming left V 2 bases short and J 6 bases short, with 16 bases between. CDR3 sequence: CASSLSGDEVDGYTF. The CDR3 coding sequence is TGTGCCAGCAGCTTATCAGGGGACGAAGTTGATGGCTACACCTTC.

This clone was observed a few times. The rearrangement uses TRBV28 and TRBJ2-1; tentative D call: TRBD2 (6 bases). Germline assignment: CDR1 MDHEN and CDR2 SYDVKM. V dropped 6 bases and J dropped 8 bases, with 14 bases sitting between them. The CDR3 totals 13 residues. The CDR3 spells CASSLGGLDEQFF. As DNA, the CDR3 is TGTGCCAGCAGCCTCGGGGGATTGGATGAGCAGTTCTTC.

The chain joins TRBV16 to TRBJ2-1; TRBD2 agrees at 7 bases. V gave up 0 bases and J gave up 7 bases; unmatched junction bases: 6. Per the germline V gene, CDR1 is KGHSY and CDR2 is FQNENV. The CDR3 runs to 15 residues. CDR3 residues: CASSQSSGANNEQFF. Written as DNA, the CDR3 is TGTGCCAGCAGCCAATCCAGCGGGGCTAATAATGAGCAGTTCTTC.

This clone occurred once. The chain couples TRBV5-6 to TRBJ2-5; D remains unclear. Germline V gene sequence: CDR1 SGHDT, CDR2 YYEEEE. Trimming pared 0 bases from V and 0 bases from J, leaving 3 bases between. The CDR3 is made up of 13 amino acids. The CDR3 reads CASSLDYQETQYF. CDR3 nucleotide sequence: TGTGCCAGCAGCTTGGACTACCAAGAGACCCAGTACTTC.

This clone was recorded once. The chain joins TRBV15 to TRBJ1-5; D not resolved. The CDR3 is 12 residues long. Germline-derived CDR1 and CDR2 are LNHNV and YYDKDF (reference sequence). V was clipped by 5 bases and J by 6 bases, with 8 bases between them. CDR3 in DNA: TGTGCCACCAGCTCCCTGGGTCAGCCCCAGCATTTT. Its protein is CATSSLGQPQHF.

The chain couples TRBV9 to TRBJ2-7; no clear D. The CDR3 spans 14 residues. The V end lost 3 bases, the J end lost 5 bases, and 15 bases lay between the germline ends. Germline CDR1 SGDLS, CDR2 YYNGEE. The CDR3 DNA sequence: TGTGCCAGCAGCGCGCCGGACGGCCTCCACGAGCAGTACTTC. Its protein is CASSAPDGLHEQYF.

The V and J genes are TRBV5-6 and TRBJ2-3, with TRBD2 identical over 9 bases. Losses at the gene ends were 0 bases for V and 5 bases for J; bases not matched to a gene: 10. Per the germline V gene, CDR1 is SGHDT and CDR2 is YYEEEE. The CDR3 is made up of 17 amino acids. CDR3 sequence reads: CASSLVLAGVYRDTQYF. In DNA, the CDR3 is TGTGCCAGCAGCTTGGTTTTAGCGGGAGTTTATAGAGATACGCAGTATTTT.

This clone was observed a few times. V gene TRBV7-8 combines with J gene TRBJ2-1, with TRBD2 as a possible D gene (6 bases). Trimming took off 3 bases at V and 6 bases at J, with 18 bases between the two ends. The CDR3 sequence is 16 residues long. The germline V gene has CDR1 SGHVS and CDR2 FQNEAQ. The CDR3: CASSFPSAGTFNEQFF. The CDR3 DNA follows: TGTGCCAGCAGCTTCCCCTCGGCGGGGACCTTCAATGAGCAGTTCTTC.

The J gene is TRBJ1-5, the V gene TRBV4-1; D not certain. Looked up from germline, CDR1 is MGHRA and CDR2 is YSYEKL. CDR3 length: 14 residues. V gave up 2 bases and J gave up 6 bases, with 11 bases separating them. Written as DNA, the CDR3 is TGCGCCAGCAGCCAATCCAGAAAGAGTCAGCCCCAGCATTTT. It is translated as CASSQSRKSQPQHF.

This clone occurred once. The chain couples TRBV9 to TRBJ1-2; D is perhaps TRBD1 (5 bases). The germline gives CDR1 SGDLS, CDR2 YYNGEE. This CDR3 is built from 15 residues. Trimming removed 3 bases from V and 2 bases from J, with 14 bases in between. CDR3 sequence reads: CASSGRGDINYGYTF. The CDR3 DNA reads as TGTGCCAGCAGCGGCCGGGGGGATATAAACTATGGCTACACCTTC.

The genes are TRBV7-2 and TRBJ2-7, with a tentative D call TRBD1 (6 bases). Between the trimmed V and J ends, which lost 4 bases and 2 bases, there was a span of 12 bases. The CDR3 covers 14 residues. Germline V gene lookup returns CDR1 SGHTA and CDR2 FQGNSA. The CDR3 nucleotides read TGTGCCAGCAGCTGGGGACACCCTACCTACGAGCAGTACTTC. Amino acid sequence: CASSWGHPTYEQYF.